This entry concerns a single T cell receptor (beta chain). What it binds is unknown. This record comes from a study of T cells in severe cutaneous drug reactions. The donors had carbamazepine-induced Stevens-Johnson syndrome or toxic epidermal necrolysis. Roughly 5 Han Chinese and 6 or 7 European CBZ-SJS/TEN patients gave blood repertoires. Bulk and single-cell libraries used iRepertoire multiplex PCR with TCR subtype-specific primers. After re-calling the multiplex PCR reads, TCRdb lists one entry per CDR3 protein, DNA absent. The table lists about 3,800 distinct CDR3 sequences. Overall study results and limits: Carbamazepine-induced Stevens-Johnson syndrome or toxic epidermal necrolysis patients showed strongly raised TRBV12-4, 25% to 35% in blister cells and 4% to 5% in PBMC. A public TCRbeta CDR3 appeared in all seven CBZ-SJS/TEN blister samples, averaging approximately 13%.

Germline V gene sequence: CDR1 SEHNR, CDR2 FQNEAQ (reference sequence). This CDR3 is built from 14 residues. The rearrangement joins TRBV7-9 to TRBJ2-4; TCRdb proposes TRBD1, but this gene call is untestable without DNA. This sequence was found in a human donor with Stevens-Johnson syndrome, a severe cutaneous drug reaction. The specimen sequenced was PBMCs. The CDR3 loop is CASSLAGQGDIQYF.